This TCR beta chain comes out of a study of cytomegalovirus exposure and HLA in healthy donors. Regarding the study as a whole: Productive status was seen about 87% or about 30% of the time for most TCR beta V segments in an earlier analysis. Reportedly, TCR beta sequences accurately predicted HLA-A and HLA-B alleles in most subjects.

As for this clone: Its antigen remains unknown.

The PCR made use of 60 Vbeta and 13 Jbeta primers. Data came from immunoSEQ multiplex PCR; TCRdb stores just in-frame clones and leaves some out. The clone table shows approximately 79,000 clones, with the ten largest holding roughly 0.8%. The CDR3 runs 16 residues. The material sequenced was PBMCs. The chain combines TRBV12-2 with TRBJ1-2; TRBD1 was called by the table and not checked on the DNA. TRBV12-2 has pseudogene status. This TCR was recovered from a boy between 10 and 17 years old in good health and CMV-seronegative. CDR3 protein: CASRLVPGASNYGYTF. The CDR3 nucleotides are TGTGCAAGTCGCTTAGTTCCAGGGGCCTCTAACTATGGCTACACCTTC.